This T cell receptor (beta chain) is drawn from a study of cytomegalovirus exposure and HLA in healthy donors. The CDR3 runs to 16 residues. From germline, CDR1 is MNHEY and CDR2 SMNVEV (reference sequence). The V and J ends lost 5 bases and 2 bases, in that order; junction bases with no gene match: 8. Primers included in the PCR were 60 Vbeta and 13 Jbeta primers. Only in-frame clones appear in the TCRdb table, and some are missing; sequencing was by immunoSEQ multiplex PCR. The data show around 97,000 clones, roughly 10% seen once. Sequencing was performed on PBMCs. The J gene is TRBJ2-7, the V gene TRBV27; TRBD1 aligns across 11 bases. The origin of this receptor is a man in his forties or fifties in good health and CMV-seropositive. CDR3 DNA: TGTGCCAGCAGTCGGGACAGGGGGACAAGCCCCTACGAGCAGTACTTC. Its protein is CASSRDRGTSPYEQYF.